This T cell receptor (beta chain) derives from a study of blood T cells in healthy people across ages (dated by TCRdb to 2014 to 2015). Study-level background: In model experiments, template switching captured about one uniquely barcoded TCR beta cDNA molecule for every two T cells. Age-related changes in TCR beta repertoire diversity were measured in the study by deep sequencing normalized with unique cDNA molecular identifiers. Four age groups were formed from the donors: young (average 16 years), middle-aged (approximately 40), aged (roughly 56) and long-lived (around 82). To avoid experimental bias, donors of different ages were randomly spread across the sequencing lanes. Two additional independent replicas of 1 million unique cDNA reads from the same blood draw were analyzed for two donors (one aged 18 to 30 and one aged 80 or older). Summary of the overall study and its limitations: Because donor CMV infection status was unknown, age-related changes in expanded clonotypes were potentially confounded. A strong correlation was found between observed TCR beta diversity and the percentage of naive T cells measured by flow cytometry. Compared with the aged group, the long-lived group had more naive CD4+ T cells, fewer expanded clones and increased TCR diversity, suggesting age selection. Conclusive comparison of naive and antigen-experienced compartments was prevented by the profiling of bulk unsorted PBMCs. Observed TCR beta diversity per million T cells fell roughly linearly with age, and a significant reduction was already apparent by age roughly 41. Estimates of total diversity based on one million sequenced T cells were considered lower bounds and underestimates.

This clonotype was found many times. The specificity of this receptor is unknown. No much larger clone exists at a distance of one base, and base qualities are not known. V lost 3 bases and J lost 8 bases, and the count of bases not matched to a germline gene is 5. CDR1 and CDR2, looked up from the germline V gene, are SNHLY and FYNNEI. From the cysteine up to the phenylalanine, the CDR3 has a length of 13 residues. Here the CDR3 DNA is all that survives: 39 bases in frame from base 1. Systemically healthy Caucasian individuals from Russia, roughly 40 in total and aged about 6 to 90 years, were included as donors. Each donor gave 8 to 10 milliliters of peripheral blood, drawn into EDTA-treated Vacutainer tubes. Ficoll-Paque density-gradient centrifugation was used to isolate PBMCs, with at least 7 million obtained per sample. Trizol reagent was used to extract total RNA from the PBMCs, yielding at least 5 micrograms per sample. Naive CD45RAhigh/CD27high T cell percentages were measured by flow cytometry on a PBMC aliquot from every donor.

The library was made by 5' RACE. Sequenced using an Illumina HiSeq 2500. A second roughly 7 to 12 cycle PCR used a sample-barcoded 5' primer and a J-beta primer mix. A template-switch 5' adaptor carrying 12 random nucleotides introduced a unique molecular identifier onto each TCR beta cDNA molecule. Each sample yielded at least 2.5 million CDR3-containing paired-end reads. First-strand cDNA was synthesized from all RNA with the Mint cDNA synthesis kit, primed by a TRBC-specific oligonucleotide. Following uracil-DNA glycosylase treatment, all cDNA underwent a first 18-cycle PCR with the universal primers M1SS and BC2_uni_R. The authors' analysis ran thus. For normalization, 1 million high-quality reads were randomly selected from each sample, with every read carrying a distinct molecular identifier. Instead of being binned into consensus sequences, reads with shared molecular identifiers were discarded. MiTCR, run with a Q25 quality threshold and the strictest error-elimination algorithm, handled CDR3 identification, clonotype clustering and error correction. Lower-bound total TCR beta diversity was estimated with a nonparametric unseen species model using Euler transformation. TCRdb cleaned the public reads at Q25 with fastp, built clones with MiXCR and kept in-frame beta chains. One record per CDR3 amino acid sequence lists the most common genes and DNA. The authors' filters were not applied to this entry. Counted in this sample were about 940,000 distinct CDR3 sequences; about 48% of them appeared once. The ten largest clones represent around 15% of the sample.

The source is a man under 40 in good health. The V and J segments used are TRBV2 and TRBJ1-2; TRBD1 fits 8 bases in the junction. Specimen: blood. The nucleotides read TGTGCCAGCAGTGATCAGGGGGCTCTGGGCTACACCTTC. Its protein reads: CASSDQGALGYTF.